The entry below describes one T cell receptor beta chain. Its antigen remains unidentified. This sample was taken from a study of long-term antiretroviral therapy in people with HIV. The CDR3 spans 14 residues. Looked up from germline, CDR1 is SGHTA and CDR2 is FQGNSA. J gave up 4 bases and V 5 bases, and 4 bases lay outside the gene matches. Regarding the study as a whole: Across all time points, the repertoire was dominated by clones that expanded before ART. Samples were collected from the mid-2000s to the late 2010s under possibly less effective ART regimens.

At survey level, the immunoSEQ assay was run in its v3.0 version. Clones were read by immunoSEQ multiplex PCR, and TCRdb kept only the in-frame ones, dropping some. The data show roughly 12,000 clones, around 83% seen once. The starting material was unsorted PBMCs, obtained 1.2 years after starting antiretroviral therapy. V gene TRBV7-2 combines with J gene TRBJ2-2, with TRBD2 matching 7 bases. This clonotype was sampled from a man aged 40-50 years with HIV. This chain's CDR3 is CASSATSRTGELFF. In nucleotides, the CDR3 is TGTGCCAGCAGCGCGACTAGCCGCACCGGGGAGCTGTTTTTT.